Listed here are 3 T cell receptor beta chains from one sample, sequenced in a study of blood T cell repertoires in COVID-19. The method was immunoSEQ multiplex PCR; TCRdb's version includes in-frame clones alone and lacks a portion of them. The sample consists of about 33,000 clones, 75% to 85% of them appearing once. Specimen: peripheral blood. The receptors were gathered from a human donor in a cohort sampled during active COVID-19.

CDR3 sequence reads: CASSPDRGGLEQYF. The CDR3 DNA reads TGTGCCAGCAGCCCGGACAGGGGAGGCCTCGAGCAGTACTTC. The chain uses TRBV11-1 and TRBJ2-7; TRBD1 matches 9 bases. V was pared by 5 bases and J by 6 bases, with 8 bases of the junction left unmatched. This CDR3 spans 14 amino acids. Germline values: CDR1 SGHAT, CDR2 FQDESV (reference sequence).

The J gene is TRBJ1-2, the V gene TRBV19; TRBD1 aligns across 9 bases. CDR3 length: 14 amino acids. The germline CDR1 and CDR2 sequences are LNHDA and SQIVND (reference sequence). Germline trimming cut 7 bases from V and 4 bases from J; bases unmatched to any gene: 7. CDR3 loop: CASILTGGAYGYTF. CDR3 DNA sequence: TGTGCCAGTATTCTGACAGGGGGAGCCTATGGCTACACCTTC.

The CDR3 loop reads CASSPRTGTGNTIYF. For the CDR3, the DNA is TGTGCCAGCAGCCCCCGGACAGGGACTGGAAACACCATATATTTT. The chain combines TRBV6-5 with TRBJ1-3; TRBD1 aligns across 8 bases. This CDR3 is 15 amino acids long. Trimming cost V 6 bases and J 2 bases; bases outside gene matches: 6. Per the germline V gene, CDR1 is MNHEY and CDR2 is SVGAGI.